Below are 28 T cell receptor beta chains sequenced from a single sample in a study of cytomegalovirus exposure and HLA in healthy donors. Sequenced by immunoSEQ multiplex PCR; TCRdb stores in-frame clones only, minus some. The sample holds 300,000 to 350,000 clones, roughly 88% seen once. Sequences were obtained from PBMCs. Receptor source: a man aged 25 to 45 in good health and CMV-seronegative.

The chain uses TRBV5-1 and TRBJ1-2, with 9 bases matching TRBD1. V was pared by 0 bases and J by 8 bases, with 11 bases of the junction left unmatched. This CDR3 region has 16 residues. Germline assignment: CDR1 SGHRS and CDR2 YFSETQ. Here the CDR3 reads CASSLGRDRVIYGYTF. The CDR3 coding sequence is TGCGCCAGCAGCTTGGGTCGGGACAGGGTGATCTACGGCTACACCTTC.

The chain combines TRBV6-1 with TRBJ2-7; TRBD2 is a possible D gene (6 bases). The CDR3 has 13 amino acids. Germline V CDR1 and CDR2: MNHNS, SASEGT. V was cut by 11 bases and J by 2 bases, with 16 bases left in between. The CDR3 region has the DNA TGTGCCGGCGCTCTGGGGGGTACCTACGAGCAGTACTTC. This gives the protein CAGALGGTYEQYF.

The chain links TRBV11-2 to TRBJ2-7, with TRBD2 identical over 11 bases. Trimming at V came to 5 bases and at J to 7 bases, leaving 10 bases not matched to a gene. The CDR3 is 15 amino acids. Germline V gives CDR1 SGHAT, CDR2 FQNNGV. CDR3 in DNA: TGTGCCAGCAGCCCTACTGTAGCGGGGGGGCAGGAGCAGTACTTC. This gives the protein CASSPTVAGGQEQYF.

This chain uses TRBV5-1 with TRBJ2-7; 7 positions match TRBD1. V shed 4 bases and J 5 bases; nucleotides not matched to a gene: 15. Per germline, CDR1 SGHRS and CDR2 YFSETQ. This CDR3 is built from 16 residues. DNA of the CDR3: TGCGCCAGCAGCCCACCGACAGGGTCGAGATCGGACGAGCAGTACTTC. Encoded protein: CASSPPTGSRSDEQYF.

The V gene is TRBV5-1, the J gene TRBJ2-7; TRBD1 is a possible D gene (7 bases). The CDR3 is made up of 17 amino acids. Germline values: CDR1 SGHRS, CDR2 YFSETQ. Trimming took off 0 bases at V and 5 bases at J, with 21 bases between the two ends. CDR3 sequence: CASSLVPRGVMVDEQYF. For the CDR3, the DNA is TGCGCCAGCAGCTTGGTACCCAGGGGGGTAATGGTGGACGAGCAGTACTTC.

V gene TRBV29-1 combines with J gene TRBJ2-2; D is unclear. CDR1 and CDR2 (germline): SQVTM, ANQGSEA. The CDR3 is 14 amino acids. Trimming took 5 bases from V and 1 from J, leaving 11 bases between them. The DNA of the CDR3 is TGCAGCGTTCGGAGCACGGGGAACACCGGGGAGCTGTTTTTT. Its protein product is CSVRSTGNTGELFF.

The V gene is TRBV30, the J gene TRBJ1-1; D gene unclear. The CDR3 contains 13 residues. Germline CDR1 GTSNPN, CDR2 SVGIG (reference sequence). Between the trimmed V and J ends, which lost 0 bases and 2 bases, there was a span of 7 bases. CDR3 region: CAWSVEGNTEAFF. The CDR3 DNA reads as TGTGCCTGGAGTGTGGAGGGCAACACTGAAGCTTTCTTT.

The chain carries TRBV6-6 and TRBJ2-7, with a tentative D call TRBD1 (6 bases). CDR3 length: 12 amino acids. V lost 4 bases and J lost 11, with 15 bases in between. The germline V gene encodes CDR1 MNHNY and CDR2 SVGAGI (reference sequence). The CDR3 reads CASSSTGYSEYF. CDR3 nucleotides: TGTGCCAGCAGTTCAACAGGGTATAGCGAGTACTTC.

The CDR3 DNA follows: TGTGCCAGTAGCGGGACAGGGTTACCTGAAGCTTTCTTT. Its protein is CASSGTGLPEAFF. The chain joins TRBV19 to TRBJ1-1, with 9 bases aligning to TRBD1. This CDR3 is 13 amino acids long. Germline trimming cut 6 bases from V and 6 bases from J; bases unmatched to any gene: 5. Germline-derived CDR1 and CDR2 are LNHDA and SQIVND (reference sequence).

The chain recombines TRBV19 with TRBJ2-1, with 11 bases that match TRBD2. The CDR3 is made up of 15 amino acids. V dropped 4 bases and J dropped 7; count of bases not matched to a gene: 6. Germline V lookup: CDR1 LNHDA, CDR2 SQIVND (reference sequence). The CDR3 region has the DNA TGTGCCAGTAGTACTATAGCGGGGGGGACGAATGAGCAGTTCTTC. Its translation is CASSTIAGGTNEQFF.

This clone was seen a handful of times. The chain carries TRBV19 and TRBJ1-5; 10 bases are shared with TRBD1. Germline lookup yields CDR1 LNHDA and CDR2 SQIVND (reference sequence). Trimming took 9 bases from V and 4 from J; bases not matched to a gene: 3. The CDR3 is 13 residues long. CDR3 bases: TGTGCCAGCACGGACAGGGGGAATCAGCCCCAGCATTTT. Encoded protein: CASTDRGNQPQHF.

The chain is built from TRBV5-6 and TRBJ2-3, with TRBD1 as a possible D gene (7 bases). Germline V CDR1 and CDR2: SGHDT, YYEEEE. V lost 4 bases to trimming and J lost 5 bases, with 17 bases between them. The CDR3 is 15 residues long. As DNA, the CDR3 is TGTGCCAGCAGCGGGGGGACAGCTGAAAAAGATACGCAGTATTTT. Protein sequence: CASSGGTAEKDTQYF.

The chain has TRBV5-1 and TRBJ2-6, with a weak D call TRBD2 (5 bases). V gave up 5 bases and J gave up 4 bases, with 19 bases separating them. The V gene's germline CDR1 is SGHRS and CDR2 YFSETQ. This CDR3 contains 17 residues. DNA for the CDR3: TGCGCCAGCAGAAAATCGAACGGGGTTGCCGGGGCCAACGTCCTGACTTTC. Protein: CASRKSNGVAGANVLTF.

This chain connects TRBV9 to TRBJ2-3; D gene ambiguous. The germline V gene has CDR1 SGDLS and CDR2 YYNGEE. Trimming removed 0 bases at V and 3 bases at J, with 8 bases between. The CDR3 loop spans 14 amino acids. The CDR3 loop reads CASSVAARTDTQYF. The CDR3 DNA sequence: TGTGCCAGCAGCGTAGCCGCCCGGACAGATACGCAGTATTTT.

The V gene is TRBV5-1, the J gene TRBJ1-2; 7 bases are a match to TRBD1. CDR3 length: 14 residues. V lost 1 base, J lost 7 bases, and 7 bases stayed unmatched. Germline V gene sequence: CDR1 SGHRS, CDR2 YFSETQ. The CDR3 sequence: CASSLPETGPGYTF. The CDR3 DNA is TGCGCCAGCAGCTTGCCTGAGACAGGGCCTGGCTACACCTTC.

The chain has TRBV5-1 and TRBJ2-7; 7 nucleotides agree with TRBD1. The CDR3 has 14 residues. J gave up 2 bases and V 3 bases, and 5 bases lay outside the gene matches. Germline-derived CDR1 and CDR2 are SGHRS and YFSETQ. The CDR3: CASSSRTGTYEQYF. CDR3 coding DNA: TGCGCCAGCAGCTCGCGGACAGGAACCTACGAGCAGTACTTC. The full variable domain, its missing parts supplied by reference TRBV5-1 and TRBJ2-7, is KAGVTQTPRYLIKTRGQQVTLSCSPISGHRSVSWYQQTPGQGLQFLFEYFSETQRNKGNFPGRFSGRQFSNSRSEMNVSTLELGDSALYLCASSSRTGTYEQYFGPGTRLTVT.

The rearrangement joins TRBV6-1 to TRBJ1-5; D is uncertain. With 10 bases removed from V and 3 bases from J, the gap between germline ends came to 19 bases. The V gene's germline CDR1 is MNHNS and CDR2 SASEGT. This CDR3 is built from 15 residues. The CDR3 region is CATLPPLDINQPQHF. The CDR3 nucleotides are TGTGCCACCCTCCCACCACTTGACATCAATCAGCCCCAGCATTTT.

The chain carries TRBV7-9 and TRBJ1-5, with 7 positions matching TRBD1. V gave up 5 bases and J gave up 5 bases; unmatched junction bases: 3. This CDR3 region has 13 residues. The germline V gene encodes CDR1 SEHNR and CDR2 FQNEAQ (reference sequence). In nucleotides, the CDR3 is TGTGCCAGCAGCCGCCAGGGGGATCAGCCCCAGCATTTT. Amino acids: CASSRQGDQPQHF.

The chain joins TRBV7-8 to TRBJ2-7, with 8 bases aligning to TRBD2. The ends lost 2 bases at V and 4 bases at J; junction bases unmatched: 10. This CDR3 has 16 residues. Germline V lookup: CDR1 SGHVS, CDR2 FQNEAQ. The CDR3 is CASSLSTGLETYEQYF. The CDR3 nucleotides are TGTGCCAGCAGCTTATCGACGGGACTAGAAACTTACGAGCAGTACTTC.

V and J are TRBV10-3 and TRBJ1-2; tentatively, D is TRBD1 (5 bases). In germline, CDR1 is ENHRY, CDR2 SYGVKD. The CDR3 has 14 residues. The ends were cut back, 4 bases at V and 4 bases at J, with 13 bases in the middle. CDR3 in DNA: TGTGCCATCAGTGGCACAGGATTTGGCTATGGCTACACCTTC. It encodes CAISGTGFGYGYTF.

The rearrangement uses TRBV19 and TRBJ1-6; D may be TRBD1 (6 bases). Trimming removed 6 bases from V and 7 bases from J, with 10 bases in between. The V gene's germline CDR1 is LNHDA and CDR2 SQIVND (reference sequence). The CDR3 sequence is 13 residues long. The chain's CDR3 is CASRRQENSPLHF. In nucleotides, the CDR3 is TGTGCCAGTAGGCGACAGGAGAATTCACCCCTCCACTTT.

V is TRBV6-1 and J is TRBJ2-1; 11 bases are shared with TRBD2. Germline-derived CDR1 and CDR2 are MNHNS and SASEGT. This CDR3 is 15 amino acids long. The V segment lost 5 bases and the J segment 8 bases; nucleotides outside the gene matches: 8. Written as DNA, the CDR3 is TGTGCCAGCAGTAATAGCGGGGGGGCCTGGGATGAGCAGTTCTTC. Amino acid sequence: CASSNSGGAWDEQFF.

The chain uses TRBV7-6 and TRBJ2-7; 11 nucleotides match TRBD1. The CDR3 sequence is 15 residues long. V was pared by 6 bases and J by 6 bases, with 10 bases of the junction left unmatched. Germline V lookup: CDR1 SGHVS, CDR2 FNYEAQ. CDR3 nucleotides: TGTGCCAGCAGTTCTCCGGGACAGGGGGAGGTCGAGCAGTACTTC. Translating gives CASSSPGQGEVEQYF.

The genes are TRBV7-8 and TRBJ2-3; 10 bases align to TRBD2. CDR1 is SGHVS, CDR2 FQNEAQ, per germline. This CDR3 is built from 16 residues. Unmatched junction bases numbered 8, after V lost 2 bases and J lost 6 bases. The DNA for the CDR3 is TGTGCCAGCAGCTTAAGGGCTAGCGGGGGATCGGATACGCAGTATTTT. The encoded protein is CASSLRASGGSDTQYF.

The chain carries TRBV18 and TRBJ1-2; D might be TRBD1 (5 bases). The length of the CDR3 is 13 residues. Germline V gene sequence: CDR1 KGHSH, CDR2 LQKENI. The V end was cut by 2 bases, the J end by 3 bases, with 7 bases between. In nucleotides, the CDR3 is TGTGCCAGCTCACCAGGGGCAGACTATGGCTACACCTTC. It codes for CASSPGADYGYTF.

This chain uses TRBV19 with TRBJ2-2; 10 positions match TRBD2. In germline, CDR1 is LNHDA, CDR2 SQIVND (reference sequence). The junction had 13 bases not matched to a gene; V was cut back by 5 bases and J by 7 bases. The CDR3 length is 17 residues. The CDR3: CASSLRYPGLAHGELFF. CDR3 in DNA: TGTGCCAGTAGTCTAAGATATCCGGGACTAGCGCACGGGGAGCTGTTTTTT.

The V and J genes are TRBV11-2 and TRBJ2-5; TRBD2 matches at 8 bases. V shed 0 bases, J shed 5 bases, and the junction held 11 bases outside the gene matches. The length of the CDR3 is 17 residues. CDR1 is SGHAT and CDR2 is FQNNGV in the germline V gene. The CDR3 loop reads CASSLDIGAGVQETQYF. Written as DNA, the CDR3 is TGTGCCAGCAGCTTAGATATCGGAGCGGGGGTTCAGGAGACCCAGTACTTC.

V gene TRBV7-2 combines with J gene TRBJ2-7, with 9 bases aligning to TRBD2. Germline CDR1 is SGHTA and CDR2 is FQGNSA. V shed 5 bases and J 6 bases; nucleotides not matched to a gene: 8. This CDR3 has 14 amino acids. The CDR3 DNA reads as TGTGCCAGCAGCACACCCGGGACTAGCTCCGAGCAGTACTTC. Translated, it gives CASSTPGTSSEQYF.